The 12 T cell receptor beta chains listed next were all sequenced from one sample in a study of blood T cell repertoires in COVID-19. The assay was immunoSEQ multiplex PCR, and TCRdb's table has in-frame clones only and misses some. The sample consists of about 74,000 clones, around 87% of them appearing once. Sequencing was done on a sample of peripheral blood. These receptors were taken from a woman older than 75 with active or convalescent COVID-19.

CDR3 sequence (DNA): TGTGCCAGCAGCCCCATAATGGGGGGACTAAAGAGCTCCTACAATGAGCAGTTCTTC. It codes for CASSPIMGGLKSSYNEQFF. This chain links TRBV7-7 with TRBJ2-1; 7 bases agree with TRBD2. The trim removed 5 bases at V and 0 bases at J, leaving 16 bases unmatched. The germline V gene has CDR1 SSHAT and CDR2 FNYEAQ (reference sequence). This CDR3 spans 19 amino acids.

The chain has TRBV27 and TRBJ1-5; TRBD1 might be the D (6 bases). V lost 2 bases and J 2 bases, leaving 13 bases between the germline ends. This CDR3 has 16 amino acids. In germline, CDR1 is MNHEY, CDR2 SMNVEV (reference sequence). The CDR3 bases are TGTGCCAGCAGTTTAAGGGGGTTCGATGGCAATCAGCCCCAGCATTTT. Translating it yields CASSLRGFDGNQPQHF.

The genes are TRBV9 and TRBJ2-2; D not certain. Trimming stripped 0 bases from V and 2 bases from J, with 8 bases between. The CDR3 spans 15 residues. Looked up from germline, CDR1 is SGDLS and CDR2 is YYNGEE. CDR3 nucleotide sequence: TGTGCCAGCAGCGTAGGAGCCCAAAACACCGGGGAGCTGTTTTTT. Translating gives CASSVGAQNTGELFF.

The J gene is TRBJ2-1, the V gene TRBV7-3; D is ambiguous. The CDR3 is 14 amino acids. Between the trimmed V and J ends, which lost 5 bases and 6 bases, there was a span of 14 bases. The germline V gene has CDR1 SGHTA and CDR2 FQGTGA. CDR3 sequence reads: CASSLNLGFNEQFF. CDR3 nucleotide sequence: TGTGCCAGCAGCCTAAATCTAGGATTCAATGAGCAGTTCTTC.

This clone was detected a few times. The J gene is TRBJ2-1, the V gene TRBV12-3 or TRBV12-4; 9 bases align to TRBD2. CDR3 length: 13 residues. V dropped 8 bases and J dropped 10; count of bases not matched to a gene: 9. The CDR3 protein is CASGGSGLAEQFF. The CDR3 nucleotides read TGTGCCAGCGGGGGATCAGGACTAGCGGAGCAGTTCTTC.

The rearrangement links TRBV2 to TRBJ1-1; D is undetermined. Germline V gene sequence: CDR1 SNHLY, CDR2 FYNNEI. Trimming shortened V by 6 bases and J by 0 bases, and 11 bases separated the two germline ends. The CDR3 spans 14 residues. CDR3: CASRSGRMNTEAFF. For the CDR3, the DNA is TGTGCCAGCAGGTCAGGAAGAATGAACACTGAAGCTTTCTTT.

This clone has just a few counts. CDR3 residues: CASSWGRGPNTGELFF. CDR3 in DNA: TGTGCCAGCTCATGGGGCAGGGGACCCAACACCGGGGAGCTGTTTTTT. This rearrangement joins TRBV18 to TRBJ2-2; a weak D match, TRBD1 (6 bases). Germline loops: CDR1 KGHSH, CDR2 LQKENI. The CDR3 has 16 residues. V was pared by 5 bases and J by 2 bases, with 15 bases between.

This rearrangement joins TRBV7-2 to TRBJ2-7, with TRBD1 matching over 10 bases. The CDR3 runs 14 residues. Germline loops: CDR1 SGHTA, CDR2 FQGNSA. V shed 4 bases, J shed 6 bases, and the junction held 6 bases outside the gene matches. DNA for the CDR3: TGTGCCAGCAGCTCAGACAGGGGGCCCAGCGAGCAGTACTTC. It codes for CASSSDRGPSEQYF.

V is TRBV5-1 and J is TRBJ1-4, with TRBD1 identical over 8 bases. Germline V lookup: CDR1 SGHRS, CDR2 YFSETQ. The junction had 5 bases not matched to a gene; V was cut back by 3 bases and J by 1 base. There are 16 residues in the CDR3. The CDR3 coding sequence is TGCGCCAGCAGCTGGTCTACAGGGGGAACTAATGAAAAACTGTTTTTT. Its protein is CASSWSTGGTNEKLFF.

V gene TRBV10-1 combines with J gene TRBJ1-1; D might be TRBD1 (6 bases). CDR3 length: 15 residues. The V gene lost 6 bases and the J gene lost 11 bases, with 25 bases spanning the gap. The germline CDR1 and CDR2 sequences are WNHNN and SYGVQD (reference sequence). The CDR3 coding sequence is TGCGCCAGCAGCCTGACTCCGGGACACTGTTTATCGGCTTTCTTT. It specifies CASSLTPGHCLSAFF.

V and J are TRBV19 and TRBJ1-1; TRBD1 matches at 7 bases. Germline assignment: CDR1 LNHDA and CDR2 SQIVND (reference sequence). The CDR3 totals 14 residues. V was pared by 7 bases and J by 0 bases, with 5 bases of the junction left unmatched. CDR3 amino acids: CASMAQGLNTEAFF. Here the CDR3 DNA reads TGTGCCAGTATGGCACAGGGGCTGAACACTGAAGCTTTCTTT.

This chain connects TRBV7-2 to TRBJ1-2; the D is unclear. This CDR3 has 14 residues. The V end lost 0 bases, the J end lost 5 bases, and 10 bases lay between the germline ends. Looked up from germline, CDR1 is SGHTA and CDR2 is FQGNSA. CDR3 in DNA: TGTGCCAGCAGCTTAGCGGGCAGTATGTATGGCTACACCTTC. As protein: CASSLAGSMYGYTF.